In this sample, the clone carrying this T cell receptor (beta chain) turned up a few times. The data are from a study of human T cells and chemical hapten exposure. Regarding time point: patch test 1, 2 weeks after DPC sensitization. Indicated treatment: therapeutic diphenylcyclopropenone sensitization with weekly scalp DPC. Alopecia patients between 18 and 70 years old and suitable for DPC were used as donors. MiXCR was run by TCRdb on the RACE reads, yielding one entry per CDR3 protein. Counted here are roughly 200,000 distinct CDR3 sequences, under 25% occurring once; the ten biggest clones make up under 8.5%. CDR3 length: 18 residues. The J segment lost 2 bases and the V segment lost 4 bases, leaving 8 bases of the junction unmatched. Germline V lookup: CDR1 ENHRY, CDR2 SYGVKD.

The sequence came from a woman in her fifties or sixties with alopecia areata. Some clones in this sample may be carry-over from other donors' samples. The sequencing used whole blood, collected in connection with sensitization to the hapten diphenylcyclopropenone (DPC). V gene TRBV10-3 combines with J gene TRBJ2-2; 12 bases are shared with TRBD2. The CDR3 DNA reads TGTGCCATCAGTGCCAGACTAGCGGGAGACCTTAACACCGGGGAGCTGTTTTTT. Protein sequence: CAISARLAGDLNTGELFF.